This T cell receptor (beta chain) was profiled in a study of TIL therapy for anti-PD-1-resistant metastatic lung cancer. On the study more broadly: Most patients had lung adenocarcinoma; a handful of tumors were EGFR-mutant, two ALK-rearranged; half smoked currently or formerly. Study findings and constraints: Many TIL product clones were absent from baseline tumor, suggesting clonal contraction. Compared with baseline intratumoral T cells, expanded TIL cultures were more clonal and less diverse (approximately 6% vs 31%).

Germline CDR1 and CDR2: MNHEY and SVGAGI. The CDR3 length is 14 residues. The V and J ends lost 10 bases and 0 bases, in that order; junction bases with no gene match: 5. Time point of the sample: pre-treatment sample, taken before nivolumab and TIL therapy. The tumor samples were excised metastases, mostly pleural nodules or supraclavicular lymph nodes. Turning to this clone: Its antigen is unknown.

The libraries were made with immunoSEQ v3. TCRdb keeps only in-frame clones here, not all; method: immunoSEQ multiplex PCR. This sample has about 95,000 clones, with about two thirds found just once. The TCR was taken from a person between 25 and 80 years old with non-small cell lung cancer. The material sequenced was tumor tissue, taken at baseline. This chain joins TRBV6-5 and TRBJ2-2, with 7 nucleotides matching TRBD2. The CDR3 nucleotides read TGTGCCACCCGTGGGGGGGCGAACACCGGGGAGCTGTTTTTT. It encodes CATRGGANTGELFF.